This section outlines one T cell receptor beta chain sequence together with its context. The data belong to a study of technical replicates of blood from four donors. Clones were read by immunoSEQ multiplex PCR, and TCRdb kept only the in-frame ones, dropping some. The table has around 100,000 clones, less than 95% seen once; the top ten hold about 0.35%. Germline loops: CDR1 LGHNT, CDR2 FRNRAP. The length of the CDR3 is 11 residues. V lost 2 bases to trimming and J lost 4 bases, with 3 bases between them. The chain uses TRBV12-5 and TRBJ2-7, with D hard to call. This TCR was sampled from a human donor in good health. The specimen sequenced was T cells isolated from PBMCs. The CDR3 loop reads CASGLTYEQYF. As DNA, the CDR3 is TGTGCTAGTGGTTTGACATACGAGCAGTACTTC.